The 28 T cell receptor beta chains given below trace back to one sample, sequenced in a study of control samples from healthy donors and cancer patients. Produced via immunoSEQ multiplex PCR; TCRdb's table is partial and in-frame only. The sample holds around 30,000 clones, approximately 85% seen once. Sequences were obtained from PBMCs. The receptors here all came from a woman aged 60-75 years with head and neck cancer.

This clone was picked up one time. The V call is TRBV4-1, the J call TRBJ2-5; D might be TRBD2 (6 bases). This CDR3 is built from 15 residues. Trimming removed 0 bases from V and 2 bases from J, with 10 bases in between. The germline CDR1 and CDR2 sequences are MGHRA and YSYEKL. CDR3 nucleotides: TGCGCCAGCAGCCAAGAAGAGGGGAGGCAAGAGACCCAGTACTTC. Translated, it gives CASSQEEGRQETQYF.

The chain uses TRBV29-1 and TRBJ1-4; no clear D gene. The CDR3 totals 14 residues. CDR1 and CDR2 from the germline V gene are SQVTM and ANQGSEA. V was clipped by 1 base and J by 5 bases, with 11 bases between them. CDR3 nucleotide sequence: TGCAGCGTTGAAGTAGGGCGGGAGAATGAAAAACTGTTTTTT. Protein product: CSVEVGRENEKLFF.

The chain carries TRBV6-2 or TRBV6-3 and TRBJ1-1; weak D call: TRBD1 (5 bases). The CDR3 sequence is 16 residues long. Germline V gene sequence: CDR1 MNHEY, CDR2 SVGEGT. The ends were cut back, 0 bases at V and 4 bases at J, with 15 bases in the middle. The CDR3 here is CASSYSGGPYGTEAFF. CDR3 sequence (DNA): TGTGCCAGCAGTTACTCGGGGGGTCCTTACGGCACTGAAGCTTTCTTT.

This sequence joins TRBV4-1 and TRBJ1-3; tentative D call: TRBD1 (6 bases). The germline V gene has CDR1 MGHRA and CDR2 YSYEKL. This CDR3 contains 16 residues. Trimming removed 1 base at V and 2 bases at J, with 12 bases between. The CDR3 region is CASSQGGGRTGNTIYF. CDR3 coding DNA: TGCGCCAGCAGCCAAGGGGGGGGGCGAACTGGAAACACCATATATTTT.

V usage is TRBV7-2 and J usage is TRBJ1-1, with D possibly matching TRBD1 (5 bases). V was pared by 1 base and J by 0 bases, with 6 bases between. The CDR3 is made up of 14 amino acids. Germline V gives CDR1 SGHTA, CDR2 FQGNSA. CDR3 loop: CASSLGTMNTEAFF. The CDR3 DNA follows: TGTGCCAGCAGCTTAGGGACAATGAACACTGAAGCTTTCTTT.

This chain joins TRBV19 and TRBJ2-1; 11 nucleotides agree with TRBD2. The germline gives CDR1 LNHDA, CDR2 SQIVND (reference sequence). The CDR3 runs 17 residues. Trimming at V came to 5 bases and at J to 4 bases, leaving 10 bases not matched to a gene. The CDR3 sequence is CASSGGLAGGLYNEQFF. CDR3 nucleotides: TGTGCCAGTAGTGGAGGGCTAGCGGGAGGACTATACAATGAGCAGTTCTTC.

Here the CDR3 DNA reads TGTGCCAGCAGCGTAGTGGGGACCGGGACAGGGGTTTCGAACACCGGGGAGCTGTTTTTT. It is translated as CASSVVGTGTGVSNTGELFF. V gene TRBV9 combines with J gene TRBJ2-2; 10 positions match TRBD1. Germline CDR1 and CDR2: SGDLS and YYNGEE. J gave up 0 bases and V 0 bases, and 11 bases lay outside the gene matches. This CDR3 is built from 20 residues.

The rearrangement uses TRBV11-2 and TRBJ2-4, with 12 bases fitting TRBD2. The germline V gene has CDR1 SGHAT and CDR2 FQNNGV. The ends lost 3 bases at V and 3 bases at J; junction bases unmatched: 0. The CDR3 is made up of 15 amino acids. The CDR3 DNA is TGTGCCAGCAGCTTGGGACTAGCGGGCAAAAACATTCAGTACTTC. The encoded protein is CASSLGLAGKNIQYF.

The chain uses TRBV11-2 and TRBJ2-1; 11 nucleotides match TRBD2. The CDR3 is made up of 15 amino acids. Germline V gives CDR1 SGHAT, CDR2 FQNNGV. With V trimmed by 5 bases and J by 4 bases, 4 bases remained unmatched. CDR3 nucleotide sequence: TGTGCCAGCAGCCCGGGACTAGCGGAGTACAATGAGCAGTTCTTC. Its translation: CASSPGLAEYNEQFF.

The chain links TRBV29-1 to TRBJ2-7; TRBD2 aligns across 8 bases. The ends lost 5 bases at V and 0 bases at J; junction bases unmatched: 3. Germline CDR1 reads SQVTM; CDR2 reads ANQGSEA. The CDR3 totals 13 residues. The CDR3 nucleotides are TGCAGCGTTTTAGCGGGGAGCTCCTACGAGCAGTACTTC. Residues: CSVLAGSSYEQYF.

The chain links TRBV7-9 to TRBJ2-3; no clear D gene. The CDR3 spans 13 residues. V was shortened by 6 bases and J by 3 bases, with 10 bases between the two germline ends. The V gene's germline CDR1 is SEHNR and CDR2 FQNEAQ (reference sequence). The CDR3 DNA follows: TGTGCCAGCAGTGTAGAGTCGACAGATACGCAGTATTTT. Protein sequence: CASSVESTDTQYF.

V is TRBV6-2 or TRBV6-3 and J is TRBJ1-1; 7 bases are a match to TRBD1. CDR1 MNHEY and CDR2 SVGEGT come from the germline V gene. V trimming: 6 bases; J trimming: 4 bases; junction bases outside the gene matches: 8. The CDR3 has 14 amino acids. Here the CDR3 DNA reads TGTGCCAGCAGCGGACTAGACAGGGCCACTGAAGCTTTCTTT. It is translated as CASSGLDRATEAFF.

The genes are TRBV6-1 and TRBJ1-5; no clear D gene. Deletions cut 3 bases from V and 0 bases from J, with 6 bases between. This CDR3 has 14 residues. Germline CDR1 is MNHNS and CDR2 is SASEGT. The CDR3 coding sequence is TGTGCCAGCAGTGACCGGGATAGCAATCAGCCCCAGCATTTT. Translation: CASSDRDSNQPQHF.

The chain employs TRBV7-2 and TRBJ1-1; D not certain. The V and J ends lost 2 bases and 0 bases respectively, with 7 bases between them. The germline V gene encodes CDR1 SGHTA and CDR2 FQGNSA. There are 14 residues in the CDR3. CDR3 protein: CASSLTQMNTEAFF. The CDR3 region has the DNA TGTGCCAGCAGCTTAACGCAGATGAACACTGAAGCTTTCTTT. The complete variable domain, with remaining parts taken from reference TRBV7-2 and TRBJ1-1, reads GAGVSQSPSNKVTEKGKDVELRCDPISGHTALYWYRQSLGQGLEFLIYFQGNSAPDKSGLPSDRFSAERTGGSVSTLTIQRTQQEDSAVYLCASSLTQMNTEAFFGQGTRLTVV.

The gene calls are TRBV6-5 and TRBJ2-2; D remains ambiguous. The V gene lost 2 bases and the J gene lost 6 bases, with 4 bases spanning the gap. CDR3 size: 12 residues. The germline V gene encodes CDR1 MNHEY and CDR2 SVGAGI. DNA for the CDR3: TGTGCCAGCAGTTACGACGCCGGGGAGCTGTTTTTT. This codes for CASSYDAGELFF.

The V gene is TRBV5-1, the J gene TRBJ2-3; D call uncertain. The germline V and J ends were trimmed by 3 bases and 3 bases, with 8 bases remaining between them. The CDR3 has 13 residues. The V gene's germline CDR1 is SGHRS and CDR2 YFSETQ. The CDR3 reads CASSSYPTDTQYF. The CDR3 region has the DNA TGCGCCAGCAGCTCATACCCGACAGATACGCAGTATTTT.

This chain joins TRBV7-3 and TRBJ2-1; D remains unclear. Per germline, CDR1 SGHTA and CDR2 FQGTGA. The CDR3 spans 13 residues. V lost 1 base, J lost 9 bases, and 10 bases lay in between. CDR3 coding DNA: TGTGCCAGCAGCTTAAAGGCCCTGGGTGAGCAGTTCTTC. Residues: CASSLKALGEQFF. Together with reference TRBV7-3 and TRBJ2-1, the CDR3 gives the full variable domain: GAGVSQTPSNKVTEKGKYVELRCDPISGHTALYWYRQSLGQGPEFLIYFQGTGAADDSGLPNDRFFAVRPEGSVSTLKIQRTERGDSAVYLCASSLKALGEQFFGPGTRLTVL.

CDR3 protein: CASSLPGAKNIQYF. The CDR3 nucleotides read TGTGCCAGCAGCTTACCAGGGGCCAAAAACATTCAGTACTTC. V gene TRBV7-2 combines with J gene TRBJ2-4; a possible D gene is TRBD1 (5 bases). Germline CDR1 reads SGHTA; CDR2 reads FQGNSA. This CDR3 contains 14 residues. V dropped 2 bases and J dropped 1 base, with 6 bases sitting between them.

This chain links TRBV7-9 with TRBJ2-1; D remains ambiguous. CDR3 length: 14 residues. Looked up from germline, CDR1 is SEHNR and CDR2 is FQNEAQ (reference sequence). V gave up 5 bases and J gave up 5 bases, with 13 bases separating them. The CDR3 DNA reads as TGTGCCAGCAGCGAATGGACCACCGACAATGAGCAGTTCTTC. It encodes CASSEWTTDNEQFF. Combining the CDR3 with reference TRBV7-9 and TRBJ2-1 gives the whole variable domain DTGVSQNPRHKITKRGQNVTFRCDPISEHNRLYWYRQTLGQGPEFLTYFQNEAQLEKSRLLSDRFSAERPKGSFSTLEIQRTEQGDSAMYLCASSEWTTDNEQFFGPGTRLTVL.

The rearrangement links TRBV9 to TRBJ2-3, with no clear D. The CDR3 loop spans 14 amino acids. V was shortened by 1 base and J by 6 bases, with 12 bases between the two germline ends. CDR1 is SGDLS, CDR2 YYNGEE, per germline. CDR3 DNA sequence: TGTGCCAGCAGCGTAAGTACTCCCGGGGATACGCAGTATTTT. The encoded protein is CASSVSTPGDTQYF.

This clone was detected once. V gene TRBV6-1 combines with J gene TRBJ1-2, with D tentatively TRBD1 (5 bases). The V end was cut by 0 bases, the J end by 4 bases, with 9 bases between. Looked up from germline, CDR1 is MNHNS and CDR2 is SASEGT. The CDR3 runs to 14 residues. The CDR3 sequence is CASSEAGRLYGYTF. As DNA, the CDR3 is TGTGCCAGCAGTGAAGCGGGGCGGCTCTATGGCTACACCTTC.

The rearrangement links TRBV5-5 to TRBJ2-1; D is possibly TRBD1 (6 bases). The CDR3 totals 15 residues. CDR1 is SGHKS, CDR2 YYEKEE, per germline (reference sequence). Trimming took off 5 bases at V and 8 bases at J, with 20 bases between the two ends. The CDR3 loop is CASSTGLREFDEQFF. CDR3 nucleotides: TGTGCCAGCAGTACAGGGTTAAGAGAATTTGATGAGCAGTTCTTC.

The genes are TRBV9 and TRBJ1-2; D call uncertain. Germline CDR1 is SGDLS and CDR2 is YYNGEE. The CDR3 is 13 residues long. V dropped 3 bases and J dropped 0 bases, with 6 bases sitting between them. The CDR3 reads CASSAVANYGYTF. The CDR3, as DNA: TGTGCCAGCAGCGCCGTAGCTAACTATGGCTACACCTTC.

The chain combines TRBV6-6 with TRBJ2-5; TRBD2 matches 11 bases. Germline V gene sequence: CDR1 MNHNY, CDR2 SVGAGI (reference sequence). J gave up 1 base and V 8 bases, and 3 bases lay outside the gene matches. The CDR3 extends over 14 amino acids. The CDR3 coding sequence is TGTGCCAGCGGGACTAGCGGAGTCCAAGAGACCCAGTACTTC. This encodes CASGTSGVQETQYF.

The sample holds one count of this clone. The gene calls are TRBV7-6 and TRBJ1-1; D is undetermined. V lost 5 bases to trimming and J lost 0 bases, with 7 bases between them. The CDR3 loop spans 13 amino acids. Germline values: CDR1 SGHVS, CDR2 FNYEAQ. The CDR3, as DNA: TGTGCCAGCAGCCCGGGTATGAACACTGAAGCTTTCTTT. Translated: CASSPGMNTEAFF.

This chain connects TRBV7-3 to TRBJ2-3; D ambiguous. CDR1 and CDR2 (germline): SGHTA, FQGTGA. Trimming took 2 bases from V and 1 from J, leaving 10 bases between them. This CDR3 spans 15 amino acids. Written as DNA, the CDR3 is TGTGCCAGCAGCTTAGTCGGATTGGGCACAGATACGCAGTATTTT. Its protein is CASSLVGLGTDTQYF.

The chain has TRBV11-3 and TRBJ2-5, with D unresolved. CDR3 length equals 13 residues. V lost 3 bases, J lost 3 bases, and 8 bases lay in between. Germline values: CDR1 SGHNT, CDR2 YENEEA. CDR3 sequence (DNA): TGTGCCAGCAGCTTGAACAGAAAAGAGACCCAGTACTTC. It specifies CASSLNRKETQYF. Drawing the rest from reference TRBV11-3 and TRBJ2-5, the complete variable domain is EAGVVQSPRYKIIEKKQPVAFWCNPISGHNTLYWYLQNLGQGPELLIRYENEEAVDDSQLPKDRFSAERLKGVDSTLKIQPAELGDSAVYLCASSLNRKETQYFGPGTRLLVL.

The rearrangement joins TRBV6-5 to TRBJ1-5; D gene unclear. Germline values: CDR1 MNHEY, CDR2 SVGAGI. V lost 8 bases to trimming and J lost 0 bases, with 11 bases between them. The CDR3 totals 14 residues. Here the CDR3 DNA reads TGTGCCAGCTCCCACCCTTATAGCAATCAGCCCCAGCATTTT. This encodes CASSHPYSNQPQHF.